Listed here are 15 T cell receptor beta chains from one sample, sequenced in a study of cytomegalovirus exposure and HLA in healthy donors. Researchers ran the PCR with 60 Vbeta and 13 Jbeta primers. Generated by immunoSEQ multiplex PCR, the TCRdb table keeps only in-frame clones and is missing some. The sample has about 190,000 clones; roughly 76% are singletons. Sequenced input: PBMCs. These receptors originate from a woman aged 25 to 39 in good health and CMV-seropositive.

This clone was detected a few times. This rearrangement joins TRBV6-5 to TRBJ1-6; D unclear. Germline V gene sequence: CDR1 MNHEY, CDR2 SVGAGI. V lost 8 bases and J lost 0, with 11 bases in between. The CDR3 has 15 residues. Here the CDR3 reads CASSLASSYNSPLHF. The DNA of the CDR3 is TGTGCCAGCTCCCTAGCGAGCTCCTATAATTCACCCCTCCACTTT.

About this clone itself: Other nucleotide sequences in the sample specify the same CDR3. J is TRBJ1-1 and V is TRBV5-1; D may be TRBD1 (6 bases). Germline V gives CDR1 SGHRS, CDR2 YFSETQ. The CDR3 loop spans 14 amino acids. The V end was cut by 4 bases, the J end by 4 bases, with 14 bases between. CDR3 sequence reads: CASSLERGGTEAFF. In nucleotides, the CDR3 is TGCGCCAGCAGCCTCGAAAGAGGGGGCACTGAAGCTTTCTTT.

The chain uses TRBV6-1 and TRBJ1-1, with D tentatively TRBD1 (5 bases). The CDR3 consists of 17 residues. Germline V gives CDR1 MNHNS, CDR2 SASEGT. V lost 2 bases and J 1 base, leaving 17 bases between the germline ends. The CDR3 reads CASSEFFGSTENTEAFF. The CDR3 nucleotides are TGTGCCAGCAGTGAATTCTTTGGATCGACAGAGAACACTGAAGCTTTCTTT.

V gene TRBV7-2 combines with J gene TRBJ2-5; no firm D call. Deletions cut 5 bases from V and 1 base from J, with 11 bases between. CDR1 SGHTA and CDR2 FQGNSA come from the germline V gene. This CDR3 has 14 residues. This chain's CDR3 is CASSTRLSQETQYF. CDR3 nucleotides: TGTGCCAGCAGCACCCGACTTAGCCAAGAGACCCAGTACTTC. The variable domain in full, with the rest retrieved from reference TRBV7-2 and TRBJ2-5, is GAGVSQSPSNKVTEKGKDVELRCDPISGHTALYWYRQSLGQGLEFLIYFQGNSAPDKSGLPSDRFSAERTGGSVSTLTIQRTQQEDSAVYLCASSTRLSQETQYFGPGTRLLVL.

The chain combines TRBV6-5 with TRBJ1-2; 9 bases map to TRBD1. CDR3 length equals 16 residues. The J segment lost 8 bases and the V segment lost 2 bases, leaving 12 bases of the junction unmatched. CDR1 MNHEY and CDR2 SVGAGI come from the germline V gene. The CDR3 loop reads CASSYRFTGTGTGYTF. The CDR3 DNA is TGTGCCAGCAGTTACCGTTTTACCGGGACAGGGACCGGCTACACCTTC.

The chain links TRBV6-5 to TRBJ2-1, with 9 nucleotides matching TRBD2. Trimming took 0 bases from V and 6 from J; bases not matched to a gene: 6. Germline loops: CDR1 MNHEY, CDR2 SVGAGI. The CDR3 loop spans 16 amino acids. CDR3 in DNA: TGTGCCAGCAGTTACTCGGCGGCTAGCGGGATCAATGAGCAGTTCTTC. This encodes CASSYSAASGINEQFF.

The genes are TRBV7-2 and TRBJ2-5; D gene ambiguous. Trimming cost V 1 base and J 2 bases, with 8 bases left between them. The CDR3 consists of 14 residues. In germline, CDR1 is SGHTA, CDR2 FQGNSA. The CDR3 loop reads CASSLEQHQETQYF. As DNA, the CDR3 is TGTGCCAGCAGCTTAGAACAGCATCAAGAGACCCAGTACTTC.

The genes are TRBV28 and TRBJ2-1; 9 bases match TRBD2. Germline CDR1 MDHEN, CDR2 SYDVKM. The CDR3 spans 15 residues. Losses at the gene ends were 0 bases for V and 7 bases for J; bases not matched to a gene: 4. As DNA, the CDR3 is TGTGCCAGCAGTTTATGGCGGGGGGGCAGGAATGAGCAGTTCTTC. Its protein is CASSLWRGGRNEQFF.

The V gene is TRBV6-6, the J gene TRBJ2-2, with D perhaps TRBD2 (5 bases). The CDR3 sequence is 13 residues long. The V end was cut by 7 bases, the J end by 6 bases, with 12 bases between. Germline lookup yields CDR1 MNHNY and CDR2 SVGAGI (reference sequence). The CDR3 spells CASILTGSGELFF. CDR3 sequence (DNA): TGTGCCAGCATTCTTACGGGGTCCGGGGAGCTGTTTTTT.

This clone was observed once. This chain uses TRBV6-6 with TRBJ2-7, with D maybe TRBD1 (6 bases). Trimming pared 6 bases from V and 3 bases from J, leaving 21 bases between. From germline, CDR1 is MNHNY and CDR2 SVGAGI (reference sequence). The CDR3 extends over 16 amino acids. The DNA of the CDR3 is TGTGCCAGCAGAGACCGTACAGGGCCTGGGGGCTACGAGCAGTACTTC. As protein: CASRDRTGPGGYEQYF.

J is TRBJ1-6 and V is TRBV13; 9 nucleotides line up with TRBD1. Per germline, CDR1 PRHDT and CDR2 FYEKMQ (reference sequence). CDR3 length: 15 amino acids. V was pared by 0 bases and J by 10 bases, with 4 bases of the junction left unmatched. CDR3 DNA: TGTGCCAGCAGCTTAGGGGGACAGGGACTGTCACCCCTCCACTTT. It specifies CASSLGGQGLSPLHF. Together with reference TRBV13 and TRBJ1-6, the CDR3 gives the full variable domain: AAGVIQSPRHLIKEKRETATLKCYPIPRHDTVYWYQQGPGQDPQFLISFYEKMQSDKGSIPDRFSAQQFSDYHSELNMSSLELGDSALYFCASSLGGQGLSPLHFGNGTRLTVT.

This chain links TRBV7-8 with TRBJ1-6, with unresolved D. Trimming cost V 7 bases and J 0 bases, with 10 bases left between them. The CDR3 length is 15 residues. CDR1 is SGHVS, CDR2 FQNEAQ, per germline. The CDR3 loop is CASNQGSSYNSPLHF. The CDR3 coding sequence is TGTGCCAGCAACCAAGGGAGCTCCTATAATTCACCCCTCCACTTT.

This sequence joins TRBV30 and TRBJ2-1; the match to TRBD1 covers 9 bases. Germline V gene data show CDR1 as GTSNPN and CDR2 as SVGIG (reference sequence). The CDR3 runs to 13 residues. The V and J ends lost 3 bases and 3 bases, in that order; junction bases with no gene match: 0. The CDR3 bases are TGTGCCTGGAGGGACAGGGGCTACAATGAGCAGTTCTTC. It yields the protein CAWRDRGYNEQFF.

The rearrangement links TRBV2 to TRBJ1-1; D gene uncertain. CDR1 is SNHLY, CDR2 FYNNEI, per germline. V lost 7 bases and J 7 bases, leaving 10 bases between the germline ends. The CDR3 is 11 residues long. The CDR3 loop reads CASTPRDEAFF. The CDR3 bases are TGTGCCAGCACTCCGAGAGATGAAGCTTTCTTT.

This chain uses TRBV11-2 with TRBJ2-1, with 12 bases lining up with TRBD1. The CDR3 length is 15 residues. V was clipped by 5 bases and J by 8 bases; unmatched bases: 7. Per the germline V gene, CDR1 is SGHAT and CDR2 is FQNNGV. CDR3 protein: CASSHPGQGAHEQFF. The CDR3 DNA reads TGTGCCAGCAGCCATCCGGGACAGGGGGCGCATGAGCAGTTCTTC. Filled out from reference TRBV11-2 and TRBJ2-1, the complete variable domain reads EAGVAQSPRYKIIEKRQSVAFWCNPISGHATLYWYQQILGQGPKLLIQFQNNGVVDDSQLPKDRFSAERLKGVDSTLKIQPAKLEDSAVYLCASSHPGQGAHEQFFGPGTRLTVL.